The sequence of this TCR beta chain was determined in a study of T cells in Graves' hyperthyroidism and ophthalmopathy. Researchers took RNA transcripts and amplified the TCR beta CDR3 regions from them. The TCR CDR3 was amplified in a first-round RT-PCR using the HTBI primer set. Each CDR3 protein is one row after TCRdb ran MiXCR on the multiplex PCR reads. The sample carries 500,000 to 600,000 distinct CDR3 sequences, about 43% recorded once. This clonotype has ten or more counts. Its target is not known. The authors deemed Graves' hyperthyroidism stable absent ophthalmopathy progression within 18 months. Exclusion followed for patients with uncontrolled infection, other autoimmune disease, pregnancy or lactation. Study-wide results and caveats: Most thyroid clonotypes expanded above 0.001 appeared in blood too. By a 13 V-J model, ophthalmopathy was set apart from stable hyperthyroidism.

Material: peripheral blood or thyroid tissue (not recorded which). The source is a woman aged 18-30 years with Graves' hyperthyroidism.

CDR3 protein: CASSERGVAGTFYEQYF. The CDR3 bases are TGTGCCAGCAGTGAAAGGGGAGTAGCGGGAACTTTTTACGAGCAGTACTTC. The chain links TRBV6-1 to TRBJ2-7; 8 nucleotides line up with TRBD2. CDR1 is MNHNS, CDR2 SASEGT, per germline. Trimming at V came to 2 bases and at J to 4 bases, leaving 13 bases not matched to a gene. The CDR3 is 17 amino acids.